This T cell receptor (beta chain) was recorded in a study of blood T cell repertoires in COVID-19 (dated by TCRdb to 2020 to 2021). At the level of the whole study: The collaborator samples originated in the United States, Italy and Spain and spanned the acute and convalescent phases of COVID-19. The prospective study material was composed of cDNA or gDNA derived from T cells, B-cell-depleted T cells, or PBMCs. Subjects who had been exposed to COVID-19, were actively infected with it, or had recovered from it provided the deeply sampled blood TCRbeta repertoires that made up the dataset. The repertoires were released in a freely available public database meant as a resource for research on the immune response to SARS-CoV-2. The samples were drawn from two sources: the first 160 participants of the ongoing ImmuneRACE study, and 1,254 subjects contributed by 6 global collaborators. A de-identified subject ID, COVID-19 status, age in years and sex were almost always included in the sample metadata. HLA class I and class II types, where available, came from metadata supplied by the sample provider rather than from assay-based typing. Points the paper makes about the study in general: How much clinical and demographic metadata was included differed by source and by participant, and the metadata was provided uncurated.

TCRbeta CDR3 regions were amplified from genomic DNA using the immunoSEQ Assay, a bias-controlled multiplex PCR. Processing in the source paper ran as follows. The number of nucleated cells in each sample was estimated from the amplification of reference gene primers within the assay. To quantify the absolute abundance of each unique TCRbeta CDR3 rearrangement, sequence reads were collapsed and filtered. For each sample, productive Simpson clonality was calculated as the square root of Simpson's diversity index across productive rearrangements. TCRdb took over this immuneACCESS table, retaining in-frame rearrangements with V and J assigned. Such tables are incomplete; in checked studies, under half of the missing clones stem from an unresolved V gene, and the remainder is unexplained. The DNA was the basis for D and trimming; V, J and clone size are from that table. This sample lists roughly 120,000 clones; 90% were detected once. The ten largest clones represent about 4.5% of the sample.

One collaborating source in Seattle enrolled patients while the patients were actively infected and followed the patients over time throughout the course of disease. Collaborating institutions collected whole blood in K2EDTA tubes following their own protocols. For TCRbeta analysis, collaborator samples were shipped as frozen whole blood, as isolated PBMCs, or as DNA extracted from either sample type. Notes on this clone: Its specific antigen is unknown. No clone much larger than this one lies a single base away; base qualities are absent.

Sequences were obtained from peripheral blood. This clonotype was obtained from a man aged 60-69 years with COVID-19, enrolled during active disease.

The CDR3 is CASSELAGANEQFF. Read as DNA, the sequence is TGTGCCAGCAGTGAACTAGCGGGAGCTAATGAGCAGTTCTTC. The rearranged segments are TRBV6-4 and TRBJ2-1; TRBD2 lines up with 11 middle nucleotides. After removal of 3 bases from V and 7 bases from J, the junction retains 2 bases not matched to a gene. The germline V gene gives CDR1 as MRHNA and CDR2 as SNTAGT. From the cysteine through the phenylalanine, the CDR3 covers 14 amino acids. Only the CDR3 DNA is retained, 42 bases long and in frame from the first base.